The next 13 T cell receptor beta chains were all read from a single sample in a study of T cell responses to AZD1222 COVID-19 vaccine. Some clones are missing from TCRdb's copy, which holds only in-frame ones; the method was immunoSEQ multiplex PCR. This table has 85,000 or so clones, approximately 90% appearing once. The sample here was peripheral blood, taken on day 0 of AZD1222 vaccination. The receptors here all came from an adult in good health.

V gene TRBV6-2 or TRBV6-3 combines with J gene TRBJ1-2, with D hard to call. V was shortened by 6 bases and J by 7 bases, with 18 bases between the two germline ends. The germline CDR1 and CDR2 sequences are MNHEY and SVGEGT. There are 14 residues in the CDR3. CDR3 sequence: CASSKTGLRAGYTF. CDR3 in DNA: TGTGCCAGCAGCAAAACCGGGCTGAGGGCTGGCTACACCTTC.

This chain uses TRBV12-3 or TRBV12-4 with TRBJ2-7, with 8 bases fitting TRBD2. The CDR3 is 13 amino acids. J was trimmed by 6 bases and V by 6 bases; bases with no gene match: 7. The CDR3 loop reads CASSPRGEGEQYF. The CDR3 coding sequence is TGTGCCAGCAGCCCGCGGGGGGAGGGCGAGCAGTACTTC.

V is TRBV10-1 and J is TRBJ1-2, with 8 bases lining up with TRBD1. The CDR3 consists of 20 residues. With V trimmed by 6 bases and J by 3 bases, 24 bases remained unmatched. The germline V gene has CDR1 WNHNN and CDR2 SYGVQD (reference sequence). CDR3 loop: CASRSDRGPHRSQTDYGYTF. The CDR3 DNA is TGCGCCAGCAGGTCCGACAGGGGACCACACCGATCCCAAACGGACTATGGCTACACCTTC.

This rearrangement joins TRBV11-2 to TRBJ2-7; D is ambiguous. The germline CDR1 and CDR2 sequences are SGHAT and FQNNGV. The CDR3 has 12 residues. V lost 7 bases to trimming and J lost 1 base, with 8 bases between them. The CDR3 here is CASMSPSYEQYF. The DNA of the CDR3 is TGTGCCAGCATGTCTCCATCCTACGAGCAGTACTTC.

The chain combines TRBV27 with TRBJ1-2; D not resolved. Per the germline V gene, CDR1 is MNHEY and CDR2 is SMNVEV (reference sequence). Trimming cost V 5 bases and J 5 bases, with 12 bases left between them. The CDR3 loop spans 13 amino acids. In nucleotides, the CDR3 is TGTGCCAGCAGTCTCTGGCCATCTTATGGCTACACCTTC. It encodes CASSLWPSYGYTF.

This clone turned up a few times. The V call is TRBV5-5, the J call TRBJ1-5, with TRBD1 identical over 7 bases. V shed 0 bases, J shed 0 bases, and the junction held 12 bases outside the gene matches. Germline V gene lookup returns CDR1 SGHKS and CDR2 YYEKEE (reference sequence). This CDR3 is 19 amino acids long. The CDR3 DNA is TGTGCCAGCAGCTTGGCAGCCCCCATAGGGGGCTATAGCAATCAGCCCCAGCATTTT. This encodes CASSLAAPIGGYSNQPQHF.

CDR3 nucleotides: TGTGCCAGCAGCTCCGCTCAAGCCTACGAATTTAGCTCCTACGAGCAGTACTTC. It is translated as CASSSAQAYEFSSYEQYF. This sequence joins TRBV5-6 and TRBJ2-7, with D hard to call. The germline V gene has CDR1 SGHDT and CDR2 YYEEEE. The V end was cut by 3 bases, the J end by 0 bases, with 22 bases between. This CDR3 contains 18 residues.

The J gene is TRBJ1-1, the V gene TRBV19, with TRBD1 identical over 8 bases. V shed 8 bases, J shed 8 bases, and the junction held 10 bases outside the gene matches. Germline V gene sequence: CDR1 LNHDA, CDR2 SQIVND (reference sequence). This CDR3 region has 13 residues. The CDR3 DNA is TGTGCCAGTTGTAAGAGGACAGGGCTGGAAGCTTTCTTT. Residues: CASCKRTGLEAFF.

The chain couples TRBV2 to TRBJ2-5; 9 positions match TRBD1. This CDR3 comprises 14 residues. Germline V gene sequence: CDR1 SNHLY, CDR2 FYNNEI. The trim removed 11 bases at V and 5 bases at J, leaving 12 bases unmatched. The CDR3 coding sequence is TGTGCCCGATCCGGGACAGGGACCAGCGAGACCCAGTACTTC. It translates to CARSGTGTSETQYF. The complete variable domain, with remaining parts taken from reference TRBV2 and TRBJ2-5, reads EPEVTQTPSHQVTQMGQEVILRCVPISNHLYFYWYRQILGQKVEFLVSFYNNEISEKSEIFDDQFSVERPDGSNFTLKIRSTKLEDSAMYFCARSGTGTSETQYFGPGTRLLVL.

J is TRBJ1-2 and V is TRBV12-3 or TRBV12-4, with D possibly matching TRBD1 (6 bases). Trimming removed 6 bases at V and 1 base at J, with 9 bases between. The CDR3 contains 13 residues. The CDR3 sequence is CASREQGNYGYTF. CDR3 in DNA: TGTGCCAGCAGGGAACAGGGTAACTATGGCTACACCTTC.

This clone was found a few times. This chain joins TRBV28 and TRBJ1-1, with D perhaps TRBD1 (5 bases). This CDR3 is built from 14 residues. Germline V gene sequence: CDR1 MDHEN, CDR2 SYDVKM. V lost 4 bases to trimming and J lost 10 bases, with 19 bases between them. CDR3 amino acids: CASSSPSGGVSAFF. The CDR3, as DNA: TGTGCCAGCAGTTCACCATCTGGAGGGGTGTCAGCTTTCTTT.

The rearrangement uses TRBV11-2 and TRBJ2-1; TRBD2 matches at 13 bases. In germline, CDR1 is SGHAT, CDR2 FQNNGV. This CDR3 is 17 amino acids long. V trimming: 5 bases; J trimming: 6 bases; junction bases outside the gene matches: 10. CDR3 in amino acids: CASSAQLAGGLRNEQFF. DNA for the CDR3: TGTGCCAGCAGCGCGCAACTAGCGGGGGGGCTCCGCAATGAGCAGTTCTTC.

This clone has just a few counts. This chain connects TRBV11-2 to TRBJ1-6; tentatively, D is TRBD1 (5 bases). The CDR3 has 17 residues. The V gene lost 0 bases and the J gene lost 6 bases, with 15 bases spanning the gap. Germline values: CDR1 SGHAT, CDR2 FQNNGV. CDR3 in DNA: TGTGCCAGCAGCTTAGAAGTAAGGGGTGAGGGTAATTCACCCCTCCACTTT. Its translation is CASSLEVRGEGNSPLHF.